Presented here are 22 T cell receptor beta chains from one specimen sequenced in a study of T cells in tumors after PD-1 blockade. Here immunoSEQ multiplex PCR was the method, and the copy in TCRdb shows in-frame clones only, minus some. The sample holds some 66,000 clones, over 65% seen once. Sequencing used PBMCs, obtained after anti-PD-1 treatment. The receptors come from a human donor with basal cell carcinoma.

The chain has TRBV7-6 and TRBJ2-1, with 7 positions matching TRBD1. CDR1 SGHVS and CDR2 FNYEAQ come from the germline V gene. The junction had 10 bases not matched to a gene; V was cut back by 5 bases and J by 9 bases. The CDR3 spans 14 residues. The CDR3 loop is CASSTSRDRFEQFF. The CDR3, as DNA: TGTGCCAGCAGCACGTCCCGGGACAGATTTGAGCAGTTCTTC.

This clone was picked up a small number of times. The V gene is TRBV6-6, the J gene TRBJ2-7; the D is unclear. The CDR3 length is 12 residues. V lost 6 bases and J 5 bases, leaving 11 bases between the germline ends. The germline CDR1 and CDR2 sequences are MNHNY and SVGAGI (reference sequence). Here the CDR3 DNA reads TGTGCCAGCAGCCCATTTTTCGACGAGCAGTACTTC. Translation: CASSPFFDEQYF.

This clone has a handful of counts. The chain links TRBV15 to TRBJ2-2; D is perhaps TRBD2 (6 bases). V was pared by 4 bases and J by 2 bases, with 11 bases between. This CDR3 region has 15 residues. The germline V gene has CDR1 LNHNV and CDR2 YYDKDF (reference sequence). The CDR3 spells CATSKPRDNTGELFF. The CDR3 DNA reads TGTGCCACCAGCAAGCCGCGGGACAACACCGGGGAGCTGTTTTTT.

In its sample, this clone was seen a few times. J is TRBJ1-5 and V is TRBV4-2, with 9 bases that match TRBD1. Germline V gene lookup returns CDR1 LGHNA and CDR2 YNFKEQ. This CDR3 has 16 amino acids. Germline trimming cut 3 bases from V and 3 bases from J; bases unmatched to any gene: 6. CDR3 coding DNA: TGTGCCAGCAGCCAGAAACAGGGGGCCTTCAATCAGCCCCAGCATTTT. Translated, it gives CASSQKQGAFNQPQHF.

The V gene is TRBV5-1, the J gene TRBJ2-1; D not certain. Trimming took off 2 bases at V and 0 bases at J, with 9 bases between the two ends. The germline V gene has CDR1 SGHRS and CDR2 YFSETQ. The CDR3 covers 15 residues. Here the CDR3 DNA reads TGCGCCAGCAGCTTAGACGTCGCCTCCTACAATGAGCAGTTCTTC. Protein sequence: CASSLDVASYNEQFF.

In nucleotides, the CDR3 is TGTGCCAGCAGCAACGGGCACAGGGAGAGTCAGCCCCAGCATTTT. This translates into CASSNGHRESQPQHF. The chain couples TRBV7-6 to TRBJ1-5; a weak D match, TRBD1 (6 bases). Germline CDR1 and CDR2: SGHVS and FNYEAQ. The CDR3 consists of 15 residues. Trimming removed 5 bases at V and 6 bases at J, with 17 bases between.

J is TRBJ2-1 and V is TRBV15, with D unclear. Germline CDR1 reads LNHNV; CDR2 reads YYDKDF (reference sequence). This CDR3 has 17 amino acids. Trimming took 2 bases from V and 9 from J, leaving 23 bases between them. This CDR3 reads CATSRPYPASRSREQFF. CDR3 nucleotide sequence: TGTGCCACCAGCAGACCCTACCCCGCGTCCCGGAGCCGTGAGCAGTTCTTC.

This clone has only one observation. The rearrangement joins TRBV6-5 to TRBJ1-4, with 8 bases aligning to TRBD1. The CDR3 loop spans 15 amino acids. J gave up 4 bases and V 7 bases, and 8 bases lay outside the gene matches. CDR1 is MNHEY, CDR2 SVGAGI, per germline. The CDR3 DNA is TGTGCCAGCACTTCCCTCAGGGGGCGTAATGAAAAACTGTTTTTT. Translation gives CASTSLRGRNEKLFF.

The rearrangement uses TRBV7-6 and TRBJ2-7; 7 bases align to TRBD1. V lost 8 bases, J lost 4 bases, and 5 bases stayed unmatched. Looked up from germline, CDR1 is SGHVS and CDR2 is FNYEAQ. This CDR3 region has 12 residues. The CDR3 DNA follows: TGTGCCAGCGGGCAGACAGGGTACGAGCAGTACTTC. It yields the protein CASGQTGYEQYF.

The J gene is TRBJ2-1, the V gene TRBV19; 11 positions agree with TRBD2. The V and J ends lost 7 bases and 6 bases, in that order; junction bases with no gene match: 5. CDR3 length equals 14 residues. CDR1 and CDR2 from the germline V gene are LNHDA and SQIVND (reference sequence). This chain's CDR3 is CASMISGGGNEQFF. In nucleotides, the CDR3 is TGTGCCAGTATGATTAGCGGGGGGGGCAATGAGCAGTTCTTC.

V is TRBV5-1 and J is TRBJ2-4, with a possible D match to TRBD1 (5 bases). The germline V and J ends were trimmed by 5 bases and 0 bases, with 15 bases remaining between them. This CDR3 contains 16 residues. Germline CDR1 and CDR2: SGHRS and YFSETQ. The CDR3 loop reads CASRPRTNQAKNIQYF. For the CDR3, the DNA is TGCGCCAGCAGACCCAGGACAAATCAAGCCAAAAACATTCAGTACTTC.

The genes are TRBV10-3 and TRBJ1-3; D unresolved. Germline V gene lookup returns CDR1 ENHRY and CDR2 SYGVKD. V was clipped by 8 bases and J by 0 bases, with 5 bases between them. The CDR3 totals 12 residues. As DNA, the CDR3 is TGTGCCATCGGTAACTCTGGAAACACCATATATTTT. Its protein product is CAIGNSGNTIYF.

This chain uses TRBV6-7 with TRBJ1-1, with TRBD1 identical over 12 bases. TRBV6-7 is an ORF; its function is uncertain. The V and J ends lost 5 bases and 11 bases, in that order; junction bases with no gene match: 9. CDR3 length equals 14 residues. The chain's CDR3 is CASSTGQGALVAFF. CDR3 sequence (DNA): TGTGCCAGCAGTACGGGACAGGGGGCTCTAGTTGCTTTCTTT.

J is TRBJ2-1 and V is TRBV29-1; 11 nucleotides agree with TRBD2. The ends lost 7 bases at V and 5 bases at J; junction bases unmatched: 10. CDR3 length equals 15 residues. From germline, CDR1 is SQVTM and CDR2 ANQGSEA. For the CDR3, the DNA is TGCAGCGCCCGAGAAACTAGCGGGGGACACAATGAGCAGTTCTTC. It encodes CSARETSGGHNEQFF.

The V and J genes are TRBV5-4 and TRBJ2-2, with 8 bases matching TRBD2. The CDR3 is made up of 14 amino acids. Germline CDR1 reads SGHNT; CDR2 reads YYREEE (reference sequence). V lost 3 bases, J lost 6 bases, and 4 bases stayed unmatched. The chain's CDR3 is CASSSGLDAGELFF. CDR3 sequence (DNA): TGTGCCAGCAGCTCGGGACTAGATGCCGGGGAGCTGTTTTTT.

The CDR3 is CASPERDRDPTEAFF. CDR3 bases: TGTGCCAGCCCTGAGAGGGACAGGGATCCCACTGAAGCTTTCTTT. The V and J genes are TRBV18 and TRBJ1-1, with 9 bases aligning to TRBD1. The trim removed 8 bases at V and 4 bases at J, leaving 11 bases unmatched. Germline CDR1 and CDR2: KGHSH and LQKENI. The CDR3 loop spans 15 amino acids. The whole variable domain, filled in from reference TRBV18 and TRBJ1-1, reads NAGVMQNPRHLVRRRGQEARLRCSPMKGHSHVYWYRQLPEEGLKFMVYLQKENIIDESGMPKERFSAEFPKEGPSILRIQQVVRGDSAAYFCASPERDRDPTEAFFGQGTRLTVV.

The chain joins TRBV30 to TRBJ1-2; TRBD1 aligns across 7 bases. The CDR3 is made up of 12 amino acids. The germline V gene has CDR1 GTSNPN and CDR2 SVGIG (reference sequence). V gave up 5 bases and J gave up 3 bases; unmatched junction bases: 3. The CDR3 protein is CAWQQGHYGYTF. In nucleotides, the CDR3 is TGTGCCTGGCAACAGGGGCACTATGGCTACACCTTC.

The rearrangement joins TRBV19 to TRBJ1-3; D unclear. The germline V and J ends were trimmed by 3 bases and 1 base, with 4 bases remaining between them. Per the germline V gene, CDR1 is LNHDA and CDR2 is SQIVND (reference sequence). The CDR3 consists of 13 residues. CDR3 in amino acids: CASSIRSGNTIYF. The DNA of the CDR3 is TGTGCCAGTAGTATCAGGTCTGGAAACACCATATATTTT.

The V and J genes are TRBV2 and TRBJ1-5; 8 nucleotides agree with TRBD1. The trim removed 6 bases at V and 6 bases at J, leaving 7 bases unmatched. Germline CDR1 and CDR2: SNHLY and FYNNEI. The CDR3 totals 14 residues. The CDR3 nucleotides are TGTGCCAGCAGCCGGGACAGGAAGGGTCAGCCCCAGCATTTT. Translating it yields CASSRDRKGQPQHF.

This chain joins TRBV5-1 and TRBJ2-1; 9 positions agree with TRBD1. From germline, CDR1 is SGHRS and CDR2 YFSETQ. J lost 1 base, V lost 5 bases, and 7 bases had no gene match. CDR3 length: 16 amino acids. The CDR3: CASRQNRGLSYNEQFF. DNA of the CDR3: TGCGCCAGCAGACAAAACAGGGGGCTGTCCTACAATGAGCAGTTCTTC.

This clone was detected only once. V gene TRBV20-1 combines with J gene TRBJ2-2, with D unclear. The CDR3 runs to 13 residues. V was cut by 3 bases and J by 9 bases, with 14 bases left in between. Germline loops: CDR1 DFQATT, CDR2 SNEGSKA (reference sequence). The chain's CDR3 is CSASFTGLRELFF. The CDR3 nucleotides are TGCAGTGCTAGTTTCACCGGCCTTAGGGAGCTGTTTTTT.

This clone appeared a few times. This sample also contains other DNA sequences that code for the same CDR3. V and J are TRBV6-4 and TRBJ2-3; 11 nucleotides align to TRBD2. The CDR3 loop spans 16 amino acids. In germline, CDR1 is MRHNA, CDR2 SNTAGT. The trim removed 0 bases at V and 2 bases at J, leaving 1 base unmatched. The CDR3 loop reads CASSDSSGGATDTQYF. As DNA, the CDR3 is TGTGCCAGCAGTGACTCTAGCGGGGGGGCCACAGATACGCAGTATTTT.